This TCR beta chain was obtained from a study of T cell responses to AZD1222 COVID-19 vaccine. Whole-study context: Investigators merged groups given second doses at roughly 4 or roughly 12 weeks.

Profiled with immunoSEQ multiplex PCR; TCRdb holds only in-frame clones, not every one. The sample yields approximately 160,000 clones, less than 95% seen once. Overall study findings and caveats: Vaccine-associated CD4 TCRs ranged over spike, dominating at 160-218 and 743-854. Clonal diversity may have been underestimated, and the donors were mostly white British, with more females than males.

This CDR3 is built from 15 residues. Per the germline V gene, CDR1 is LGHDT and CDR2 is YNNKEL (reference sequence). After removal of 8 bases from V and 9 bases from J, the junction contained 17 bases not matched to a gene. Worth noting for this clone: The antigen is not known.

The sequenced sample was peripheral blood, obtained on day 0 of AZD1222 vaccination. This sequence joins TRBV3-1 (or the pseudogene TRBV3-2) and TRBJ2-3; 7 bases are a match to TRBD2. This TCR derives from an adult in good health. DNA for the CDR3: TGTGCCAGCGCCTGGGGGAGCGGGGAATTCGGGACGCAGTATTTT. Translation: CASAWGSGEFGTQYF.